A selection of T cell receptor beta chains follows, all from one sample in a study of response to subunit inactivated influenza vaccine. TCRdb called the RT-PCR reads again in MiXCR, with one record for every CDR3 protein. The sample contains about 700,000 distinct CDR3 sequences, approximately 15% of which appear only once. This specimen was PBMCs from blood, taken around 15 days before vaccination. These receptors were obtained from a middle-aged man who received an inactivated influenza vaccine. Each CDR3 is given with its conserved first and last residue. A D gene is named only where the DNA matches it firmly. Only part of the rows carry a size: once, few, many, or a class if the clone is expanded.

V	D	size	J	CDR3
TRBV20-1	NA	few	TRBJ1-1	CSAREGWGSGAFF
TRBV28	NA	few	TRBJ1-2	CASSFRGRNYGYTF
TRBV2	NA	NA	TRBJ2-1	CASMVESYNEQFF
TRBV7-6	TRBD2	few	TRBJ2-7	CASSLGSGLAGGYEQYF
TRBV5-1	TRBD1	once	TRBJ1-2	CASTVGQGGYGYTF
TRBV20-1	TRBD1	NA	TRBJ2-2	CSAAGTVITGELFF
TRBV6-6	TRBD2	few	TRBJ2-7	CASRSGGADEQYF
TRBV7-6	NA	NA	TRBJ2-1	CASSRRDIGESPSDEQFF
TRBV7-2	TRBD2	NA	TRBJ2-1	CASSLIAGGNNEQFF
TRBV6-1	TRBD2	many	TRBJ2-2	CASSGSGTSAGELFF
TRBV5-1	NA	many	TRBJ2-2	CASSLRTANTGELFF
TRBV2	TRBD2	few	TRBJ2-1	CASRVTSGSHNEQFF
TRBV4-1	TRBD2	NA	TRBJ2-7	CASSQELAGGNYEQYF
TRBV11-2	NA	many	TRBJ1-1	CASSPPGGKNTEAFF
TRBV11-2	NA	many	TRBJ1-4	CASSLGGALGEKLFF
TRBV29-1	NA	NA	TRBJ2-1	CSVGTGPRDEQFF
TRBV19	NA	NA	TRBJ1-5	CASSIILGSGNQPQHF
TRBV12-3/TRBV12-4	NA	few	TRBJ2-7	CASSPYRDEQYF
TRBV28	NA	NA	TRBJ2-6	CASKGLGAPGANVLTF
TRBV7-2	TRBD2	NA	TRBJ2-3	CASSSPLAGLLDTQYF